This TCR beta chain was obtained from a study of CD8+ T cells in alopecia areata listed by TCRdb under 2018. In terms of the full investigation: Treated patients were enrolled in an open-label pilot trial of oral tofacitinib at 5 to 10 mg twice daily for moderate-to-severe alopecia areata. RNA was extracted with the PAXgene miRNA kit for fixed scalp, the miRNeasy kit for PBMCs, and the RNeasy kit for mouse skin. immunoSEQ multiplex PCR using 35 Vbeta forward primers and 13 Jbeta reverse primers was used to amplify TCRbeta CDR3 regions. Tofacitinib was administered for 6 to 18 months, and 6 months of follow-up off drug were then conducted to assess delayed response and recurrence. Biopsies were taken from tofacitinib-treated patients at baseline and at 4 and 24 weeks of treatment, and a later scalp biopsy was taken in several of the tofacitinib-treated patients. Scalp clonality was compared among normal scalp (n=4), patchy alopecia areata scalp (n=8), and alopecia totalis/universalis scalp (n=8). In both human patients and the C3H/HeJ mouse model, the study applied high-throughput TCRbeta sequencing to look at T cell clonal expansion in alopecia areata. Human TCRbeta sequencing covered scalp tissue and sorted CD4+ and CD8+ peripheral blood T cells from patchy and totalis/universalis alopecia areata patients and healthy controls.

What this sample's time point label stands for: baseline before oral tofacitinib. From alopecia areata patients, peripheral blood was collected along with lesional scalp punch biopsies. PBMCs were isolated by density centrifugation and stained for CD3, CD4 and CD8, and CD4+ and CD8+ T cells were sorted on a FACSAria. This clone showed up just once. Its antigen is not yet known. Base quality data are lacking; no much larger clone is found one base away. The CDR3 runs 14 amino acids, cysteine and phenylalanine included. The CDR3 DNA has 42 bases and is translated from base 1. In the germline V gene, CDR1 corresponds to LGHNA and CDR2 to YSLEER. V is cut by 4 bases and J by 1 base, and the space between the germline ends is 11 bases. The library was made by the immunoSEQ multiplex PCR assay. To provide template for TCR sequencing, every sample had RNA extracted and reverse transcribed into cDNA. First-strand cDNA was synthesized with SuperScript III using a 2:1 mix of oligo-dT and random hexamers. Amplification bias was assessed with a synthetic immune receptor repertoire, and residual bias was removed computationally. The original pipeline was this. Raw reads were preprocessed to remove errors, and CDR3 was defined according to IMGT conventions as the region from the conserved cysteine to phenylalanine. Clonality was calculated as 1 minus Shannon entropy normalized by log2 of the number of productive unique TCRs. CD4 or CD8 identity of scalp clones was inferred by cross-referencing scalp TCRbeta sequences with sorted blood CD4 and CD8 repertoires. TCRdb stores this immuneACCESS table with in-frame sequences only. Part of the clones is absent; in the studies checked, under half of the shortfall reflects unresolved V genes, and no reason is known for the rest. Clone size and V and J calls were adopted from that table, with D and trimming inferred from the DNA. The sample includes roughly 180,000 clones, with roughly 63% observed a single time. The ten largest account for 1.5% to 2% of the sample.

Overall study results and their limits: Lesional scalp, especially in alopecia totalis/universalis, showed higher clonality and more expanded CD8+ clones than normal scalp, suggesting antigenic drive. Unlike mouse skin, where gammadelta T cells dominate, normal human skin contains resident alphabeta T cells that get sequenced too, which complicates analysis of the scalp TCR repertoire. Compared with mice, TCR sequences shared between patients were less clear, possibly partly because of HLA diversity across the patient population.

Sequences were derived from CD4+ T cells sorted from blood, sampled at week 0. The chain employs TRBV4-3 and TRBJ2-7; the D gene remains uncertain. The sequence derives from a human donor with alopecia areata. In nucleotides, the sequence is TGCGCCAGCAGCCTAGAGGTTTCATCCTACGAGCAGTACTTC. It specifies CASSLEVSSYEQYF.